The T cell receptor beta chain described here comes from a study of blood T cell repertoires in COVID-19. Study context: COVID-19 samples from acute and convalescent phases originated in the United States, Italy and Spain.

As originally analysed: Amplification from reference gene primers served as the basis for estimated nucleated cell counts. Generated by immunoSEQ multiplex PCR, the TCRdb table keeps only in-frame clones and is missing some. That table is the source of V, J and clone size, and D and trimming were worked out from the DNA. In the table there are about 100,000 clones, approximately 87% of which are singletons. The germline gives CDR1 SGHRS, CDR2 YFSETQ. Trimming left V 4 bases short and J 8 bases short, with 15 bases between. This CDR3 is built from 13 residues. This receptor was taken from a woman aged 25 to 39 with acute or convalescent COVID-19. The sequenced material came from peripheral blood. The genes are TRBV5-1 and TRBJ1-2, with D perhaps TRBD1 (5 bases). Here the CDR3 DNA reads TGCGCCAGCAGCGCAGACCCATGGGGCGGCTACACCTTC. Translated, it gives CASSADPWGGYTF.